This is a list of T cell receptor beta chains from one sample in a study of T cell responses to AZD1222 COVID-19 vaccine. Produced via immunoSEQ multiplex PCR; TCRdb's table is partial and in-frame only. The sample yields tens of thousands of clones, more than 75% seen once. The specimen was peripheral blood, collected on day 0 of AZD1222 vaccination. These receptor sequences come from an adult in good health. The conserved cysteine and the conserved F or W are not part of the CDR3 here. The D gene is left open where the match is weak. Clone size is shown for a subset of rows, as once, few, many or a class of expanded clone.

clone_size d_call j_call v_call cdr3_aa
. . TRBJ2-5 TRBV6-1 ASSGVVQPGKLETQY
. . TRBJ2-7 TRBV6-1 ASSETRVSGEQY
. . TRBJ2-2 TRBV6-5 ASSPVGELF
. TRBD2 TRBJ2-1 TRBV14 ASSLAGVGALSYNEQF
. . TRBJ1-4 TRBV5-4 ASSWGGRPDEKLF
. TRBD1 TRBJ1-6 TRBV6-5 ASSYSKGTGDSPLH
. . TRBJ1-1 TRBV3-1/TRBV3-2 ASEESGEGPPAF
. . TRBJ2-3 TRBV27 ASSFSPAPTDTQY
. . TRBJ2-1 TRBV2 AGLRGVSSYNEQF
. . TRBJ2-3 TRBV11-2 ASSFGGGPTDTQY
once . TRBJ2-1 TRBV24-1 ATSGTGWSSYNEQF
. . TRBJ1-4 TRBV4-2 ASSQDRGGNEKLF
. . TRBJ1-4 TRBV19 ASSMSGAGNEKLF
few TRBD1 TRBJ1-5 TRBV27 ASSSSYRGGSNQPQH
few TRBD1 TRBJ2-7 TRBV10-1 ASSPDRRYEQY
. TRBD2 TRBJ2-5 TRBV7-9 ASSPTGLAVQETQY
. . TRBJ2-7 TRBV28 ASSFPQSYEQY
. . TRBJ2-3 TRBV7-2 ASSRGDLSNSPDTQY
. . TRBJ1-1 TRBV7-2 ASSYSLYEAF
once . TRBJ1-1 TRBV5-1 ASSLNPGVNTEAF
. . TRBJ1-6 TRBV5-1 ASSLGQNNSPLH
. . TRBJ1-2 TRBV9 ASSVGGYGYT
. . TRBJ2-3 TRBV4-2 ASSQDWRHTDTQY
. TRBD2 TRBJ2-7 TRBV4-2 ASSASGATYEQY
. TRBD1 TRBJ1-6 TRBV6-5 ASSYGTGFSPLH
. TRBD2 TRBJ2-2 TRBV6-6 ASSRLAGELF
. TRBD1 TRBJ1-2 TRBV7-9 ASTWDRGRRVIGYT
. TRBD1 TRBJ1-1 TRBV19 ASSIDLGTDAF
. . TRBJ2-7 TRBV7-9 ASSLGPSHYEQY
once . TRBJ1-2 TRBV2 ASSDQGEGYT
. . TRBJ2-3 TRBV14 ASSQEGYLDTQY
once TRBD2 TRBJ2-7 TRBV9 ASSVGGRAYEQY
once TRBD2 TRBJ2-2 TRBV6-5 ASSLRTSDSGELF
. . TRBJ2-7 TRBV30 AWSVKGYSYEQY
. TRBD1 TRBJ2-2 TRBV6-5 ASRVTGTGELF
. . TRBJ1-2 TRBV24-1 ATSDLGGGYT
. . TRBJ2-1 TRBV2 ASSVYLYNEQF
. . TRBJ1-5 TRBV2 ASSQGTYQPQH
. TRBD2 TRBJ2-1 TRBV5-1 ASRWGGTSGRSYNEQF
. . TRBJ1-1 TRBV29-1 SVGGLRNTEAF
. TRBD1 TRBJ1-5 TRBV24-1 ATSDQGTGDGNQPQH
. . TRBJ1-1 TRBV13 ASSLYVSRVSNTEAF
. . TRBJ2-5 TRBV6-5 ASSYVNGETQY
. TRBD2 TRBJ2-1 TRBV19 ASSTTLAGDFYNEQF
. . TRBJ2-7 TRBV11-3 ASSLHYEQY
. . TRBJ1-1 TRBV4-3 ASSQRGVDTEAF
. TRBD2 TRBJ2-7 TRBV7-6 ASSSGGAGPTYEQY